Listed here are 24 T cell receptor beta chains from one sample, sequenced in a study of OX40 agonist ivuxolimab in advanced cancers. Profiling relied on immunoSEQ multiplex PCR, and the TCRdb table lists in-frame clones only, not all of them. In the table there are tens of thousands of clones, around 84% of which are singletons. Sample: CD4+ or CD8+ T cells sorted from blood, taken in a trial of the OX40 agonist ivuxolimab. The receptors were sampled from an adult with an advanced solid tumor such as melanoma, head and neck, liver or kidney cancer.

The V gene is TRBV6-6, the J gene TRBJ1-5; no clear D. Germline CDR1 reads MNHNY; CDR2 reads SVGAGI (reference sequence). V lost 8 bases, J lost 4 bases, and 15 bases lay in between. There are 14 residues in the CDR3. Here the CDR3 DNA reads TGTGCCAGCCTAAAAGGACGGAGAAATCAGCCCCAGCATTTT. Translation gives CASLKGRRNQPQHF.

The chain couples TRBV7-9 to TRBJ1-1; D may be TRBD1 (6 bases). With 4 bases removed from V and 1 base from J, the gap between germline ends came to 13 bases. The germline CDR1 and CDR2 sequences are SEHNR and FQNEAQ (reference sequence). The CDR3 sequence is 15 residues long. This CDR3 reads CASSSARTANTEAFF. The CDR3 DNA sequence: TGTGCCAGCAGCTCAGCTAGGACAGCGAACACTGAAGCTTTCTTT.

The chain has TRBV5-6 and TRBJ1-1; D is unclear. V was trimmed by 0 bases and J by 1 base, leaving 16 bases between them. The CDR3 loop spans 17 amino acids. Germline V gives CDR1 SGHDT, CDR2 YYEEEE. CDR3 in amino acids: CASSLVQPATRNTEAFF. As DNA, the CDR3 is TGTGCCAGCAGCTTGGTTCAGCCGGCCACAAGGAACACTGAAGCTTTCTTT.

The V call is TRBV21-1, the J call TRBJ2-7; the table assigns TRBD1, which was not confirmed against the DNA. TRBV21-1 is annotated as a pseudogene. This CDR3 region has 15 residues. In DNA form, the CDR3 reads TGTGCCAGCAGCAACACCAGACAGGGGTCCTACGAGCAGTACTTC. Translating it yields CASSNTRQGSYEQYF.

CDR3 DNA: TGTGCCAGCAGCCCCCGGGGTAGCATGGGGGACGAGCAGTACTTC. It translates to CASSPRGSMGDEQYF. The rearrangement joins TRBV4-2 to TRBJ2-7; the D call may be TRBD1 or TRBD2 (5 bases each). V was clipped by 4 bases and J by 5 bases, with 18 bases between them. This CDR3 is built from 15 residues. The germline V gene has CDR1 LGHNA and CDR2 YNFKEQ.

This clone was observed a few times. The chain is built from TRBV6-1 and TRBJ2-1; possible D gene TRBD2, 6 bases. V dropped 8 bases and J dropped 9 bases, with 17 bases sitting between them. Germline V lookup: CDR1 MNHNS, CDR2 SASEGT. This CDR3 is 13 amino acids long. CDR3 loop: CASGTGVYGEQFF. DNA of the CDR3: TGTGCCAGCGGGACGGGGGTGTATGGTGAGCAGTTCTTC.

The rearrangement links TRBV2 to TRBJ1-2; 8 positions agree with TRBD1. CDR3 length equals 15 residues. J was trimmed by 8 bases and V by 3 bases; bases with no gene match: 11. The V gene's germline CDR1 is SNHLY and CDR2 FYNNEI. The CDR3 region is CASSDYPARGRGYTF. In nucleotides, the CDR3 is TGTGCCAGCAGTGATTATCCGGCCAGGGGGCGAGGCTACACCTTC.

This clone has just a few counts. The genes are TRBV28 and TRBJ2-1, with D maybe TRBD1 (5 bases). The CDR3 has 14 residues. Deletions cut 4 bases from V and 1 base from J, with 8 bases between. CDR1 MDHEN and CDR2 SYDVKM come from the germline V gene. The CDR3 here is CASSSAGSYNEQFF. The CDR3 DNA sequence: TGTGCCAGCAGTTCGGCAGGGTCCTACAATGAGCAGTTCTTC.

The chain couples TRBV7-9 to TRBJ1-2; no clear D. The CDR3 contains 15 residues. Germline V CDR1 and CDR2: SEHNR, FQNEAQ (reference sequence). V lost 4 bases and J 1 base, leaving 13 bases between the germline ends. CDR3 amino acids: CASSSYTHNNYGYTF. DNA for the CDR3: TGTGCCAGCAGCTCTTACACCCACAATAACTATGGCTACACCTTC. The entire variable domain, with the rest obtained from reference TRBV7-9 and TRBJ1-2, is as follows: DTGVSQNPRHKITKRGQNVTFRCDPISEHNRLYWYRQTLGQGPEFLTYFQNEAQLEKSRLLSDRFSAERPKGSFSTLEIQRTEQGDSAMYLCASSSYTHNNYGYTFGSGTRLTVV.

In its sample, this clone was seen a few times. This chain connects TRBV14 to TRBJ2-1, with D unclear. CDR1 and CDR2 from the germline V gene are SGHDN and FVKESK. There are 12 residues in the CDR3. V was clipped by 4 bases and J by 10 bases, with 11 bases between them. CDR3: CASSRSRIEQFF. CDR3 nucleotides: TGTGCCAGCAGCCGGTCCCGGATCGAGCAGTTCTTC.

The chain joins TRBV19 to TRBJ2-1, with TRBD1 as a possible D gene (5 bases). This CDR3 contains 12 residues. Germline CDR1 reads LNHDA; CDR2 reads SQIVND (reference sequence). V was pared by 6 bases and J by 8 bases, with 11 bases between. DNA of the CDR3: TGTGCCAGTAGCCCCCAGGGTCATGAGCAGTTCTTC. Translated: CASSPQGHEQFF.

The genes are TRBV28 and TRBJ1-2; TRBD1 agrees at 7 bases. Germline V gene lookup returns CDR1 MDHEN and CDR2 SYDVKM. Trimming cost V 1 base and J 4 bases; bases outside gene matches: 3. The CDR3 runs to 14 residues. The CDR3 DNA reads TGTGCCAGCAGTTTATCGACAGGGACCTATGGCTACACCTTC. Amino acids: CASSLSTGTYGYTF.

This chain connects TRBV28 to TRBJ2-1, with TRBD2 matching 14 bases. This CDR3 spans 16 amino acids. CDR1 is MDHEN and CDR2 is SYDVKM in the germline V gene. Trimming cost V 2 bases and J 6 bases; bases outside gene matches: 3. CDR3 nucleotide sequence: TGTGCCAGCAGTTTACCTGGGACTAGCGGGGGCAATGAGCAGTTCTTC. Translating it yields CASSLPGTSGGNEQFF.

A few counts support this clone. The V and J genes are TRBV6-1 and TRBJ2-7; the D gene is possibly TRBD2 (6 bases). CDR1 and CDR2 (germline): MNHNS, SASEGT. V was clipped by 2 bases and J by 1 base, with 12 bases between them. This CDR3 is built from 15 residues. The CDR3 spells CASSERRGRSYEQYF. CDR3 DNA: TGTGCCAGCAGTGAACGGCGGGGCCGGTCCTACGAGCAGTACTTC.

The V and J genes are TRBV7-9 and TRBJ1-2; D perhaps matches TRBD1 (5 bases). V shed 1 base and J shed 0 bases, with 9 bases lying between them. The CDR3 extends over 15 amino acids. Germline V CDR1 and CDR2: SEHNR, FQNEAQ (reference sequence). The CDR3: CASSLVRGSNYGYTF. The CDR3 nucleotides read TGTGCCAGCAGCTTAGTAAGGGGATCTAACTATGGCTACACCTTC.

This chain connects TRBV7-8 to TRBJ1-3; the D gene is possibly TRBD1 (6 bases). Germline values: CDR1 SGHVS, CDR2 FQNEAQ. The CDR3 is 14 residues long. V lost 0 bases and J 4 bases, leaving 7 bases between the germline ends. The CDR3 DNA is TGTGCCAGCAGCTTAGCCAGGGGAGGAAACACCATATATTTT. Translated: CASSLARGGNTIYF. The variable domain in full, completed from reference TRBV7-8 and TRBJ1-3, reads GAGVSQSPRYKVAKRGQDVALRCDPISGHVSLFWYQQALGQGPEFLTYFQNEAQLDKSGLPSDRFFAERPEGSVSTLKIQRTQQEDSAVYLCASSLARGGNTIYFGEGSWLTVV.

The rearrangement uses TRBV5-1 and TRBJ1-6; D perhaps matches TRBD1 (5 bases). The CDR3 runs to 14 residues. Trimming stripped 0 bases from V and 9 bases from J, with 10 bases between. Per the germline V gene, CDR1 is SGHRS and CDR2 is YFSETQ. The CDR3: CASSLGDGSSPLHF. CDR3 in DNA: TGCGCCAGCAGCTTGGGGGACGGCAGTTCACCCCTCCACTTT.

J is TRBJ1-2 and V is TRBV4-1; maybe TRBD1 (6 bases). V lost 0 bases and J 7 bases, leaving 15 bases between the germline ends. CDR1 MGHRA and CDR2 YSYEKL come from the germline V gene. This CDR3 contains 15 residues. CDR3 region: CASSQDRGGFGGYTF. In nucleotides, the CDR3 is TGCGCCAGCAGCCAAGATCGGGGGGGCTTTGGTGGCTACACCTTC.

In its sample, this clone was seen a few times. The chain combines TRBV7-6 with TRBJ2-7; tentatively, D is TRBD2 (6 bases). This CDR3 has 16 amino acids. Trimming left V 4 bases short and J 4 bases short, with 20 bases between. Germline assignment: CDR1 SGHVS and CDR2 FNYEAQ. The CDR3 DNA reads TGTGCCAGCAGCTCGGGACTCCGCAAGGGGAATTACGAGCAGTACTTC. Amino acid sequence: CASSSGLRKGNYEQYF.

V usage is TRBV19 and J usage is TRBJ2-1, with D hard to call. This CDR3 is 11 amino acids long. The germline gives CDR1 LNHDA, CDR2 SQIVND (reference sequence). V was cut by 4 bases and J by 10 bases, with 8 bases left in between. The CDR3 nucleotides read TGTGCCAGTAGTACGCGGACGGAGCAGTTCTTC. Encoded protein: CASSTRTEQFF.

The rearrangement joins TRBV21-1 to TRBJ2-3; the table's D call, TRBD2, was not checked against the DNA. TRBV21-1 is deemed a pseudogene. This CDR3 spans 16 amino acids. The CDR3 nucleotides read TGTGCCAGCAGCAAGATCCCTAGCGGGAGGACAGATACGCAGTATTTT. This gives the protein CASSKIPSGRTDTQYF.

V gene TRBV5-5 combines with J gene TRBJ2-7, with D possibly being TRBD1 (6 bases). Germline V gene data show CDR1 as SGHKS and CDR2 as YYEKEE (reference sequence). The V end lost 8 bases, the J end lost 5 bases, and 14 bases lay between the germline ends. This CDR3 is built from 12 residues. The DNA of the CDR3 is TGTGCCAGAAAAACAGGGATGCACGAGCAGTACTTC. Protein product: CARKTGMHEQYF. Drawing the rest from reference TRBV5-5 and TRBJ2-7, the complete variable domain is DAGVTQSPTHLIKTRGQQVTLRCSPISGHKSVSWYQQVLGQGPQFIFQYYEKEERGRGNFPDRFSARQFPNYSSELNVNALLLGDSALYLCARKTGMHEQYFGPGTRLTVT.

V gene TRBV14 combines with J gene TRBJ2-2, with 7 bases lining up with TRBD1. CDR1 and CDR2 (germline): SGHDN, FVKESK. CDR3 size: 16 residues. The V segment lost 1 base and the J segment 5 bases; nucleotides outside the gene matches: 7. The CDR3 region has the DNA TGTGCCAGCAGCCAAGGCGGCAGGGGGAATACCGGGGAGCTGTTTTTT. Amino acids: CASSQGGRGNTGELFF.

As to this clone: Distinct nucleotide sequences in the sample also encode this CDR3. This rearrangement joins TRBV4-1 to TRBJ2-7; D gene ambiguous. The CDR3 is 12 residues long. Trimming stripped 3 bases from V and 6 bases from J, with 9 bases between. Germline CDR1 is MGHRA and CDR2 is YSYEKL. The DNA of the CDR3 is TGCGCCAGCAGCCACACGTTAAGCGAGCAGTACTTC. Translating it yields CASSHTLSEQYF.